This T cell receptor beta chain was retrieved from a study of PD-1 blockade in classical Hodgkin lymphoma. Time point in this sample: newly diagnosed, previously untreated cHL patient sample. Negative magnetic selection isolated CD4+ T cells from thawed PBMCs. In regard to this clone: Its antigen is still unknown.

Sequencing was performed with immunoSEQ multiplex PCR; in TCRdb, only in-frame clones are kept and a portion is missing. In the table there are about 21,000 clones, approximately 82% of which are singletons. Points from the study as a whole: Newly diagnosed patients were said to have less baseline TCR diversity than healthy donors did.

The V end lost 5 bases, the J end lost 2 bases, and 10 bases lay between the germline ends. The V gene's germline CDR1 is SGHVS and CDR2 FQNEAQ. This CDR3 has 15 residues. V and J are TRBV7-8 and TRBJ2-6; unclear D gene. Specimen: CD4+ T cells from blood. This TCR was recovered from a human donor with classical Hodgkin lymphoma. The DNA for the CDR3 is TGTGCCAGCAGCCAACAACGAGCTGGGGCCAACGTCCTGACTTTC. It yields the protein CASSQQRAGANVLTF.